A single sample gave rise to the 2 T cell receptor beta chains below, sequenced in a study of OX40 agonist ivuxolimab in advanced cancers. Repertoires were generated with immunoSEQ multiplex PCR, while TCRdb's copy carries only in-frame clones and drops some. This table has over 55,000 clones, over 80% appearing once. The specimen comprised CD4+ or CD8+ T cells sorted from blood, sampled in a trial of the OX40 agonist ivuxolimab. These receptors all come from an adult with an advanced solid tumor such as melanoma, head and neck, liver or kidney cancer.

Only a few counts were recorded for this clone. The rearrangement links TRBV19 to TRBJ1-1, with 7 bases identical to TRBD1. J lost 0 bases, V lost 1 base, and 11 bases had no gene match. The CDR3 runs 18 residues. Germline assignment: CDR1 LNHDA and CDR2 SQIVND (reference sequence). CDR3 nucleotide sequence: TGTGCCAGTAGTATAGCTCGGGACAGCAGATTCATGAACACTGAAGCTTTCTTT. Its protein is CASSIARDSRFMNTEAFF.

The J gene is TRBJ1-1, the V gene TRBV18; D possibly corresponds to TRBD1 (5 bases). Per germline, CDR1 KGHSH and CDR2 LQKENI. The V gene lost 6 bases and the J gene lost 5 bases, with 22 bases spanning the gap. The CDR3 has 16 residues. CDR3 region: CASSPRQGKVETEAFF. The CDR3, as DNA: TGTGCCAGCTCCCCCCGGCAGGGAAAGGTGGAAACTGAAGCTTTCTTT.